The 10 T cell receptor beta chains reported below all come from one sample, sequenced in a study of blood T cell repertoires in COVID-19. Assay used: immunoSEQ multiplex PCR; TCRdb lists only in-frame clones, some missing. The table lists under 300,000 clones, almost 85% of them singletons. The source material was PBMCs or T cells enriched from blood (not recorded which). All receptors derive from a man in his forties or fifties who had recovered from COVID-19.

This clone was picked up a small number of times. The chain links TRBV2 to TRBJ2-5; the D gene is possibly TRBD1 (5 bases). The CDR3 totals 14 residues. Germline-derived CDR1 and CDR2 are SNHLY and FYNNEI. V gave up 4 bases and J gave up 5 bases, with 14 bases separating them. CDR3 sequence (DNA): TGTGCCAGCAGTGTAGGGGCGGTCGTGGAGACCCAGTACTTC. Amino acid sequence: CASSVGAVVETQYF.

The V call is TRBV7-8, the J call TRBJ1-1; 8 bases map to TRBD1. With V trimmed by 5 bases and J by 1 base, 9 bases remained unmatched. This CDR3 has 16 residues. Germline CDR1 reads SGHVS; CDR2 reads FQNEAQ. CDR3 amino acids: CASSLYPTGGNTEAFF. The CDR3 DNA follows: TGTGCCAGCAGCCTTTACCCTACAGGGGGGAACACTGAAGCTTTCTTT. Filled out from reference TRBV7-8 and TRBJ1-1, the complete variable domain reads GAGVSQSPRYKVAKRGQDVALRCDPISGHVSLFWYQQALGQGPEFLTYFQNEAQLDKSGLPSDRFFAERPEGSVSTLKIQRTQQEDSAVYLCASSLYPTGGNTEAFFGQGTRLTVV.

The gene calls are TRBV9 and TRBJ2-7; weak D call: TRBD2 (6 bases). In germline, CDR1 is SGDLS, CDR2 YYNGEE. Trimming removed 0 bases from V and 2 bases from J, with 12 bases in between. This CDR3 contains 15 residues. CDR3 region: CASSVGGGVPYEQYF. The CDR3 DNA sequence: TGTGCCAGCAGCGTAGGTGGCGGGGTCCCCTACGAGCAGTACTTC.

This chain uses TRBV28 with TRBJ1-3; TRBD1 is a possible D gene (6 bases). The CDR3 runs 16 residues. Germline CDR1 reads MDHEN; CDR2 reads SYDVKM. V was shortened by 11 bases and J by 0 bases, with 20 bases between the two germline ends. Written as DNA, the CDR3 is TGTGCCGCCGACGCGGGGGCAGCCACCTCTGGAAACACCATATATTTT. As protein: CAADAGAATSGNTIYF.

This chain links TRBV15 with TRBJ1-2; D is uncertain. The CDR3 covers 13 residues. CDR1 and CDR2 (germline): LNHNV, YYDKDF (reference sequence). Deletions cut 5 bases from V and 4 bases from J, with 11 bases between. The CDR3 protein is CATSVQAVYGYTF. For the CDR3, the DNA is TGTGCCACCAGCGTCCAGGCAGTCTATGGCTACACCTTC.

The V gene is TRBV13, the J gene TRBJ2-1; 14 bases fit TRBD2. The CDR3 runs to 17 residues. Germline V gene lookup returns CDR1 PRHDT and CDR2 FYEKMQ (reference sequence). V lost 4 bases and J lost 0; bases outside the gene matches: 2. The CDR3 loop reads CASSSTSGGDSYNEQFF. The CDR3 nucleotides read TGTGCCAGCAGCTCGACTAGCGGGGGGGACTCCTACAATGAGCAGTTCTTC.

The chain is built from TRBV5-5 and TRBJ2-7, with D possibly matching TRBD1 (5 bases). The length of the CDR3 is 15 residues. CDR1 SGHKS and CDR2 YYEKEE come from the germline V gene (reference sequence). V shed 1 base and J shed 1 base, with 12 bases lying between them. This CDR3 reads CASSLNAQVSYEQYF. CDR3 nucleotide sequence: TGTGCCAGCAGCTTGAATGCACAGGTATCCTACGAGCAGTACTTC.

This clone was observed a single time. V and J are TRBV28 and TRBJ1-1, with TRBD1 as a possible D gene (6 bases). Germline values: CDR1 MDHEN, CDR2 SYDVKM. The CDR3 consists of 13 residues. V was trimmed by 7 bases and J by 1 base, leaving 10 bases between them. The CDR3 spells CASTRQENTEAFF. The CDR3 DNA sequence: TGTGCCAGCACCCGACAGGAGAACACTGAAGCTTTCTTT. The full variable domain, with the rest looked up from reference TRBV28 and TRBJ1-1, is DVKVTQSSRYLVKRTGEKVFLECVQDMDHENMFWYRQDPGLGLRLIYFSYDVKMKEKGDIPEGYSVSREKKERFSLILESASTNQTSMYLCASTRQENTEAFFGQGTRLTVV.

This chain uses TRBV27 with TRBJ1-6; D is undetermined. The CDR3 is made up of 14 amino acids. The V end lost 5 bases, the J end lost 7 bases, and 12 bases lay between the germline ends. Per germline, CDR1 MNHEY and CDR2 SMNVEV (reference sequence). This CDR3 is CASSAINKNSPLHF. Written as DNA, the CDR3 is TGTGCCAGCAGTGCAATTAACAAGAATTCACCCCTCCACTTT.

The gene calls are TRBV7-9 and TRBJ2-7; D uncertain. The V gene's germline CDR1 is SEHNR and CDR2 FQNEAQ (reference sequence). V dropped 4 bases and J dropped 4 bases, with 14 bases sitting between them. This CDR3 contains 14 residues. Written as DNA, the CDR3 is TGTGCCAGCAGCTCTCCCGGGTTTCAGTACGAGCAGTACTTC. This translates into CASSSPGFQYEQYF.